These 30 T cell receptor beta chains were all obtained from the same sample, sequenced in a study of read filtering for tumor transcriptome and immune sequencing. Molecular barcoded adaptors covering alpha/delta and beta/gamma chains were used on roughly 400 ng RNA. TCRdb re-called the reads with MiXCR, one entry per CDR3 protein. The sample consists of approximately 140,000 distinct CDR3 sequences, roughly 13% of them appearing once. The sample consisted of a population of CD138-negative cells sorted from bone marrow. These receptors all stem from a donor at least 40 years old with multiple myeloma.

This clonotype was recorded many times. Here the CDR3 DNA reads TGTGCCAGCAGCCTACGAACAGGTACCAGCACAGATACGCAGTATTTT. Its protein product is CASSLRTGTSTDTQYF. The chain couples TRBV7-9 to TRBJ2-3, with a weak D call TRBD1 (5 bases). The V gene's germline CDR1 is SEHNR and CDR2 FQNEAQ (reference sequence). The V end lost 5 bases, the J end lost 0 bases, and 15 bases lay between the germline ends. The CDR3 contains 16 residues.

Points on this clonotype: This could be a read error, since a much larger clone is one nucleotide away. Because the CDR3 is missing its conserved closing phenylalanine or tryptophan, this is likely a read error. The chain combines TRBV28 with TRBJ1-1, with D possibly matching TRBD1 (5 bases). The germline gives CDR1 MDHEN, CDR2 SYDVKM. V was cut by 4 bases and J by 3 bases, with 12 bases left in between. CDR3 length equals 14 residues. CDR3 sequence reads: CASSSPGRDTEAFS. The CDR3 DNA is TGTGCCAGCAGTTCCCCAGGGAGGGACACTGAAGCTTTCTCT.

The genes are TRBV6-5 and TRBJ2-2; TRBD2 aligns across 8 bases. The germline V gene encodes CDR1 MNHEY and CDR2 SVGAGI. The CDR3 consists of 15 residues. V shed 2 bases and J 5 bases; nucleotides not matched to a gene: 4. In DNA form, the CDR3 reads TGTGCCAGCAGTTACGGCGGGAGGAGGACCGGGGAGCTGTTTTTT. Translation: CASSYGGRRTGELFF.

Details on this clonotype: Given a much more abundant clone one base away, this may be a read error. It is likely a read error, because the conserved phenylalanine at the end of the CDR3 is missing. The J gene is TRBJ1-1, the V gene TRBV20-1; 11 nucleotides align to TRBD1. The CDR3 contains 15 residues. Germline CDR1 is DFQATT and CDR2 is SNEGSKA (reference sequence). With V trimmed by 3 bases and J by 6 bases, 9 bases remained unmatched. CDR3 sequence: CSASRTGGAEAEAFL. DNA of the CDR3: TGCAGTGCTAGCAGGACAGGGGGCGCTGAGGCTGAAGCTTTCCTT.

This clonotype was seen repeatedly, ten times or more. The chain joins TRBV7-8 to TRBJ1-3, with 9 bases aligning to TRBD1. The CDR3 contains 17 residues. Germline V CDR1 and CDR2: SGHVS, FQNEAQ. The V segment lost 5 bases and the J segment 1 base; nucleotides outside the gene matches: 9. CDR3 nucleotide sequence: TGTGCCAGCAGCCGGGGAGGACAGGGGCGATCTGGAAACACCATATATTTT. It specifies CASSRGGQGRSGNTIYF.

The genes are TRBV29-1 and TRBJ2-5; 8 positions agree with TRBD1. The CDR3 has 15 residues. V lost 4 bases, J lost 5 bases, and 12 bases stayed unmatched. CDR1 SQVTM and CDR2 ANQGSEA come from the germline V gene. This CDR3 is CSVGTPRGRGETQYF. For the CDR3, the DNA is TGCAGCGTTGGAACCCCCAGGGGGCGCGGGGAGACCCAGTACTTC.

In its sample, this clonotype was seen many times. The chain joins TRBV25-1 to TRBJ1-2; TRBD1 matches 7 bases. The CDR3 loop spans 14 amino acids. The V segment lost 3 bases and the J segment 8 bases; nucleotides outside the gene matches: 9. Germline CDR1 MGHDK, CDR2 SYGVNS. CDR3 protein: CASSERQGRRGYTF. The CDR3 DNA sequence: TGTGCCAGCAGTGAGCGACAGGGTCGAAGAGGCTACACCTTC.

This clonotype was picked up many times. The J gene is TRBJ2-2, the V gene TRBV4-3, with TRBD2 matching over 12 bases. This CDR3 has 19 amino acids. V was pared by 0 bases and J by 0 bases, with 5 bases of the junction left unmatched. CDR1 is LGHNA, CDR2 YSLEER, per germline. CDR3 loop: CASSQDGGLAGSNTGELFF. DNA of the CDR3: TGCGCCAGCAGCCAAGATGGAGGACTAGCGGGATCGAACACCGGGGAGCTGTTTTTT.

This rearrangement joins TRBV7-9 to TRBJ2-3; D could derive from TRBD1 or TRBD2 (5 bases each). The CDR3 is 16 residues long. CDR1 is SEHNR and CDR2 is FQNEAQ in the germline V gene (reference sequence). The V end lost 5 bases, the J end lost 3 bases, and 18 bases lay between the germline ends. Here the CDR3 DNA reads TGTGCCAGCAGCCTAAAACCCGGGACGAAGACAGATACGCAGTATTTT. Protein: CASSLKPGTKTDTQYF.

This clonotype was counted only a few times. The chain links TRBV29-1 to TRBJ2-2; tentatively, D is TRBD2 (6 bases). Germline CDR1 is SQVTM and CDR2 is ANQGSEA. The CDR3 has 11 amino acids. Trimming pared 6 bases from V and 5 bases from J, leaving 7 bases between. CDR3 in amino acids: CSVRETGELFF. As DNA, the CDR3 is TGCAGCGTCCGGGAGACCGGGGAGCTGTTTTTT.

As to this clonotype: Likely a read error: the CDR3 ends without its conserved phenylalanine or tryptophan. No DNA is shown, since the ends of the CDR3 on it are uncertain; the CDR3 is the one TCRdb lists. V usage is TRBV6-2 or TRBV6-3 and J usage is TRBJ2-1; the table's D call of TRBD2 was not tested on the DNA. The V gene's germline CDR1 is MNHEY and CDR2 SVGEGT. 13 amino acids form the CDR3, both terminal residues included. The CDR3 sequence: CASRAQVENEQIC.

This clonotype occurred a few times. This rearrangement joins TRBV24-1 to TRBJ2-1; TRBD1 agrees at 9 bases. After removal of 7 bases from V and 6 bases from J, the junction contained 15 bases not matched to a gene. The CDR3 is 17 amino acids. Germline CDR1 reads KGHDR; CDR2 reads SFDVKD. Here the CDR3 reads CATSELQGQGGRNEQFF. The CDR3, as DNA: TGTGCCACCAGCGAACTACAGGGACAGGGTGGGCGCAATGAGCAGTTCTTC.

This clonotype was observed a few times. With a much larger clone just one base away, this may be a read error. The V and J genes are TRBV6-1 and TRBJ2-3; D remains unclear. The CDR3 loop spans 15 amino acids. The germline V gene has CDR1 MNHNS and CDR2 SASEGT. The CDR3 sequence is CACSPQAWSTDTQYF. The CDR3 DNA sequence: TGTGCCTGCAGCCCCCAGGCCTGGTCCACAGATACGCAGTATTTT.

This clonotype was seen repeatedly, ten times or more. CDR3 DNA sequence: TGTGCCAGCAGTCCATTTTTAGCGGGAGGACCGGTAGATACGCAGTATTTT. It yields the protein CASSPFLAGGPVDTQYF. The genes are TRBV12-3 or TRBV12-4 and TRBJ2-3; 10 positions agree with TRBD2. The V and J ends lost 5 bases and 5 bases, in that order; junction bases with no gene match: 13. CDR3 length equals 17 residues.

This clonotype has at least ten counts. CDR3 in amino acids: CASSFGGSDNTEAFF. The CDR3 DNA reads TGTGCCAGCAGCTTTGGGGGGAGCGATAACACTGAAGCTTTCTTT. The rearrangement uses TRBV5-5 and TRBJ1-1; perhaps TRBD1 as D (5 bases). Germline V gene data show CDR1 as SGHKS and CDR2 as YYEKEE (reference sequence). V was cut by 2 bases and J by 2 bases, with 13 bases left in between. CDR3 size: 15 residues.

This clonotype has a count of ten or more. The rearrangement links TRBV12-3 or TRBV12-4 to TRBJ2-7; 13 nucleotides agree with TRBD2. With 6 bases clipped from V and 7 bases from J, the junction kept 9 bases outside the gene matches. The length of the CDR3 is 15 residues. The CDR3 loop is CASSQTSGRPREQYF. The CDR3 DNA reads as TGTGCCAGCAGCCAGACTAGCGGGAGGCCGAGGGAGCAGTACTTC.

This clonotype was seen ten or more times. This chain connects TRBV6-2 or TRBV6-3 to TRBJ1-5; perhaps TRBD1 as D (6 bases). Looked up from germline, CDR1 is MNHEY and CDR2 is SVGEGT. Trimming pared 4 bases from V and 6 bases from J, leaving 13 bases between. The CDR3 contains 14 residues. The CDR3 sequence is CASSSSGGRQPQHF. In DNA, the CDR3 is TGTGCCAGCAGTTCTAGCGGGGGCCGTCAGCCCCAGCATTTT.

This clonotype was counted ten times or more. The CDR3 DNA reads as TGTGCCAGCAGAGCGGAACTAGCGGTTAACTACAATGAGCAGTTCTTC. It specifies CASRAELAVNYNEQFF. V and J are TRBV7-8 and TRBJ2-1, with 8 bases identical to TRBD2. Germline V lookup: CDR1 SGHVS, CDR2 FQNEAQ. The junction had 10 bases not matched to a gene; V was cut back by 6 bases and J by 3 bases. The CDR3 has 16 amino acids.

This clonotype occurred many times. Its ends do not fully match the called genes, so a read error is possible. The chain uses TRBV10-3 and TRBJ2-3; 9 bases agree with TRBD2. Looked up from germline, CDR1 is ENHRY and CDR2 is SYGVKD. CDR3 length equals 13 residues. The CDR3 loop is CTILAGMADTQYF. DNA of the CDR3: TGTACCATCCTAGCGGGAATGGCAGATACGCAGTATTTT.

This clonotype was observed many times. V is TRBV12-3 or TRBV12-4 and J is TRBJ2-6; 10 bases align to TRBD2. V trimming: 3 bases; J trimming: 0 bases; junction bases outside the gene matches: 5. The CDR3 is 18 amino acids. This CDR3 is CASSFRLAGRSGANVLTF. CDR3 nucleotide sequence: TGTGCCAGCAGTTTCAGACTAGCGGGCCGCTCTGGGGCCAACGTCCTGACTTTC.

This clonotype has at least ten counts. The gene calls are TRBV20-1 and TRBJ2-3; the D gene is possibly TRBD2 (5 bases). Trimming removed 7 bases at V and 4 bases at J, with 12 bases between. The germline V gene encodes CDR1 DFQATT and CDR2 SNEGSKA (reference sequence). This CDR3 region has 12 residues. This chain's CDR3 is CSGLAVPDTQYF. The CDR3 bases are TGCAGTGGCCTAGCAGTCCCAGATACGCAGTATTTT.

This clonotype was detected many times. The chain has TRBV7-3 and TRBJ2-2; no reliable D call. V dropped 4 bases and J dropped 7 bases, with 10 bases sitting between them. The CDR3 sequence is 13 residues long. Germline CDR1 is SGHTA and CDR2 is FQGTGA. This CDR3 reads CASSSGRGGELFF. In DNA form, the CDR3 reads TGTGCCAGCAGCTCCGGTAGAGGCGGGGAGCTGTTTTTT.

CDR3 nucleotide sequence: TGTGCCAGCAGTACCCGGGCGAGCTCTGGAAACACCATATATTTT. This gives the protein CASSTRASSGNTIYF. The chain uses TRBV6-5 and TRBJ1-3; D gene uncertain. The CDR3 length is 15 residues. Trimming stripped 5 bases from V and 0 bases from J, with 11 bases between. Germline V gene sequence: CDR1 MNHEY, CDR2 SVGAGI.

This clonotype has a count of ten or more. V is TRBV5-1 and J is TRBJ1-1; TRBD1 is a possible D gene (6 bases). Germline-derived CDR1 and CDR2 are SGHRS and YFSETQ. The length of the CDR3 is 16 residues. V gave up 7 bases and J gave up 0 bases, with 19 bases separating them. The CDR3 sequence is CASSQTGTSMNTEAFF. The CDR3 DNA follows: TGCGCCAGCTCGCAGACCGGGACAAGCATGAACACTGAAGCTTTCTTT.

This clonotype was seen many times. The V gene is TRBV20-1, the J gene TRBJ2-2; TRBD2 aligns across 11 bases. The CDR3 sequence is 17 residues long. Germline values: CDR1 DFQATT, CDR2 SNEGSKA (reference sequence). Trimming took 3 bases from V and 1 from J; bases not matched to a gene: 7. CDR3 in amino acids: CSARGLAGGGNTGELFF. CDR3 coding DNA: TGCAGTGCTAGGGGTCTAGCGGGAGGCGGGAACACCGGGGAGCTGTTTTTT.

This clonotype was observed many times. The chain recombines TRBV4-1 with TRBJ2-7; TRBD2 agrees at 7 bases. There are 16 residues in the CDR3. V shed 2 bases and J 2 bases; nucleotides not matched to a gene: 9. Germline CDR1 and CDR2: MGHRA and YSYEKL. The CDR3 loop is CASSQIALSGTYEQYF. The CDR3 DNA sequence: TGCGCCAGCAGCCAAATCGCCTTAAGCGGGACCTACGAGCAGTACTTC.

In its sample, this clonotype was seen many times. In DNA form, the CDR3 reads TGTGCCATCAGTGAGTCTGGTTTCCAAGAGACCCAGTACTTC. This translates into CAISESGFQETQYF. The chain combines TRBV10-3 with TRBJ2-5, with D unresolved. This CDR3 is 14 amino acids long. V lost 0 bases and J lost 1, with 6 bases in between. The germline V gene encodes CDR1 ENHRY and CDR2 SYGVKD.

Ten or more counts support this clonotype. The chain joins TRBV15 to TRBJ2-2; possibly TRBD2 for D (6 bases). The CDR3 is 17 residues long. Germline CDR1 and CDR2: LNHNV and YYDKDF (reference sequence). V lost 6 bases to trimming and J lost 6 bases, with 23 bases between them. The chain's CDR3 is CATRGSKRAGKAGELFF. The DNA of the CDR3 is TGTGCCACCAGGGGTTCCAAGCGGGCAGGGAAGGCCGGGGAGCTGTTTTTT.

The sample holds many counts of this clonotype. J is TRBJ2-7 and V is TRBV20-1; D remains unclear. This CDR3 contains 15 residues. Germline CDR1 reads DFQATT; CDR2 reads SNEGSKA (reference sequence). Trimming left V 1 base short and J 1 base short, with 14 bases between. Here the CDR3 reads CSARGSDPVSYEQYF. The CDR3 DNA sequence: TGCAGTGCTAGAGGTTCCGACCCGGTGTCCTACGAGCAGTACTTC.

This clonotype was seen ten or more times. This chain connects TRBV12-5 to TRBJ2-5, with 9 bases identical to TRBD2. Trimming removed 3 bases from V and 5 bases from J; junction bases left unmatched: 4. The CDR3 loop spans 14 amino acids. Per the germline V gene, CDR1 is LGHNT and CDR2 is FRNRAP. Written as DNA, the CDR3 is TGTGCTAGTGGTTTAGCGGGGGGAGTCGAGACCCAGTACTTC. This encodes CASGLAGGVETQYF.